This is a list of T cell receptor beta chains from one sample in a study of identical twins. TCRdb ran MiXCR on the 5' RACE reads and lists one entry per CDR3 protein. This repertoire shows 350,000 to 500,000 distinct CDR3 sequences, about 18% found once; its top ten account for approximately 12%. Sequenced material: naive T cells sorted from blood. The receptor source for this set is a man aged 50 to 60 in good health. Both conserved end residues are part of each CDR3. Fields, in order: D gene, J gene, V gene, clone size, CDR3 protein, CDR3 DNA. The D gene is left open where the match is weak. Expanded clones get a size class; other rows say once, few or many, or leave the size out.

D: -; J: TRBJ2-1; V: TRBV25-1; size: -; CDR3: CASSVVSSYNEQFF; DNA: TGTGCCAGCAGTGTAGTTAGCTCCTACAATGAGCAGTTCTTC
D: TRBD1; J: TRBJ2-7; V: TRBV29-1; size: few; CDR3: CSVLRTGALYEQYF; DNA: TGCAGCGTACTACGGACAGGGGCTTTGTACGAGCAGTACTTC
D: -; J: TRBJ2-2; V: TRBV12-3/TRBV12-4; size: few; CDR3: CASRPGRAENTGELFF; DNA: TGTGCCAGCAGGCCCGGTCGCGCAGAAAACACCGGGGAGCTGTTTTTT
D: -; J: TRBJ1-2; V: TRBV20-1; size: many; CDR3: CSARDRRGDEYGYTF; DNA: TGCAGTGCTAGAGACCGCAGGGGAGATGAATATGGCTACACCTTC
D: TRBD1; J: TRBJ2-4; V: TRBV20-1; size: few; CDR3: CSARDPQGAGIQYF; DNA: TGCAGTGCTAGAGATCCCCAGGGGGCGGGCATTCAGTACTTC
D: -; J: TRBJ1-2; V: TRBV5-5; size: -; CDR3: CASSLDGQSNTYYGYTF; DNA: TGTGCCAGCAGCTTGGATGGGCAGAGTAATACCTACTATGGCTACACCTTC
D: TRBD2; J: TRBJ2-1; V: TRBV5-1; size: many; CDR3: CASSPGTRRWDEQFF; DNA: TGCGCCAGCAGCCCCGGGACTAGAAGGTGGGATGAGCAGTTCTTC
D: TRBD2; J: TRBJ2-7; V: TRBV6-2/TRBV6-3; size: -; CDR3: CATAGVGTYEQYF; DNA: TGTGCCACAGCGGGAGTTGGGACCTACGAGCAGTACTTC
D: TRBD1; J: TRBJ2-1; V: TRBV5-1; size: -; CDR3: CASSSRGLNNEQFF; DNA: TGCGCCAGCAGCTCCAGGGGGCTGAACAATGAGCAGTTCTTC
D: -; J: TRBJ1-6; V: TRBV28; size: -; CDR3: CASSSPGPENSPLHF; DNA: TGTGCCAGCAGTTCACCGGGACCTGAGAATTCACCCCTCCACTTT
D: -; J: TRBJ1-1; V: TRBV20-1; size: few; CDR3: CSARDLFGGVNTEAFF; DNA: TGCAGTGCTAGAGATCTGTTCGGAGGGGTCAACACTGAAGCTTTCTTT
D: TRBD1; J: TRBJ1-1; V: TRBV14; size: -; CDR3: CASSQPQGAWTEAFF; DNA: TGTGCCAGCAGCCAGCCTCAGGGGGCGTGGACTGAAGCTTTCTTT
D: -; J: TRBJ2-1; V: TRBV25-1; size: many; CDR3: CASSDADVQGYNEQFF; DNA: TGTGCCAGCAGTGACGCGGACGTCCAGGGCTACAATGAGCAGTTCTTC
D: TRBD2; J: TRBJ2-3; V: TRBV5-5; size: few; CDR3: CASSLVAGGPTSTDTQYF; DNA: TGTGCCAGCAGCTTGGTCGCGGGAGGGCCCACCAGCACAGATACGCAGTATTTT
D: -; J: TRBJ1-1; V: TRBV29-1; size: many; CDR3: CSAGRILDTEAFF; DNA: TGCAGCGCCGGAAGAATTCTGGACACTGAAGCTTTCTTT
D: -; J: TRBJ1-6; V: TRBV20-1; size: few; CDR3: CSARLGTDSPLHF; DNA: TGCAGTGCTCGACTTGGAACTGATTCACCCCTCCACTTT
D: TRBD1; J: TRBJ1-5; V: TRBV27; size: once; CDR3: CASSSTGGRYQPQHF; DNA: TGTGCCAGCAGTTCCACAGGGGGAAGGTATCAGCCCCAGCATTTT
D: -; J: TRBJ2-1; V: TRBV28; size: -; CDR3: CASSFPGPWEQFF; DNA: TGTGCCAGCAGTTTTCCAGGGCCCTGGGAGCAGTTCTTC
D: -; J: TRBJ1-5; V: TRBV6-2/TRBV6-3; size: -; CDR3: CASSSYRVNQPQHF; DNA: TGTGCCAGCAGCTCATACAGGGTCAATCAGCCCCAGCATTTT
D: -; J: TRBJ2-3; V: TRBV5-5; size: few; CDR3: CASSFQYRTDTQYF; DNA: TGTGCCAGCAGCTTTCAGTATCGCACAGATACGCAGTATTTT
D: -; J: TRBJ2-3; V: TRBV4-2; size: -; CDR3: CASSQDGTPHSTDTQYF; DNA: TGTGCCAGCAGCCAAGACGGGACTCCCCATAGCACAGATACGCAGTATTTT
D: TRBD2; J: TRBJ2-1; V: TRBV29-1; size: -; CDR3: CSVAKGLLVSGNEQFF; DNA: TGCAGCGTTGCTAAGGGACTACTCGTTTCGGGCAATGAGCAGTTCTTC
D: TRBD2; J: TRBJ2-7; V: TRBV20-1; size: -; CDR3: CSARLADEQYF; DNA: TGCAGTGCTAGACTAGCGGACGAGCAGTACTTC
D: TRBD1; J: TRBJ1-6; V: TRBV10-3; size: -; CDR3: CATTDRGETSPLHF; DNA: TGTGCCACGACAGACAGGGGTGAAACTTCACCCCTCCACTTT
D: TRBD1; J: TRBJ1-1; V: TRBV28; size: -; CDR3: CASTLGTVNTEAFF; DNA: TGTGCCAGCACCCTCGGGACAGTTAACACTGAAGCTTTCTTT
D: TRBD2; J: TRBJ2-3; V: TRBV15; size: many; CDR3: CATSREGAGVSDTQYF; DNA: TGTGCCACCAGCAGAGAAGGGGCGGGAGTGTCAGATACGCAGTATTTT
D: -; J: TRBJ1-6; V: TRBV11-2; size: -; CDR3: CASSARMDSPLHF; DNA: TGTGCCAGCAGCGCAAGGATGGATTCACCCCTCCACTTT
D: -; J: TRBJ1-3; V: TRBV12-3/TRBV12-4; size: few; CDR3: CASSFSGGFSGNTIYF; DNA: TGTGCCAGCAGTTTTAGTGGTGGGTTCTCTGGAAACACCATATATTTT
D: -; J: TRBJ1-5; V: TRBV5-1; size: few; CDR3: CASSRTPDGPQHF; DNA: TGCGCCAGCAGCAGGACACCTGACGGGCCCCAGCATTTT
D: TRBD2; J: TRBJ2-4; V: TRBV5-1; size: -; CDR3: CASSLEAGLAGRLQYF; DNA: TGCGCCAGCAGCTTGGAGGCGGGACTAGCGGGCCGTCTACAGTACTTC
D: TRBD1; J: TRBJ2-2; V: TRBV12-3/TRBV12-4; size: few; CDR3: CASSWTGADGELFF; DNA: TGTGCCAGCAGCTGGACAGGGGCTGACGGGGAGCTGTTTTTT
D: -; J: TRBJ1-5; V: TRBV6-5; size: many; CDR3: CASSYSGGRTNQPQHF; DNA: TGTGCCAGCAGTTACTCGGGGGGGCGCACCAATCAGCCCCAGCATTTT
D: -; J: TRBJ1-6; V: TRBV7-6; size: many; CDR3: CASSELRDAYNSPLHF; DNA: TGTGCCAGCAGCGAGTTACGGGATGCCTATAATTCACCCCTCCACTTT
D: TRBD1; J: TRBJ2-7; V: TRBV28; size: -; CDR3: CASRQGTGYVQYF; DNA: TGTGCCAGCAGACAGGGGACAGGCTACGTGCAGTACTTC
D: -; J: TRBJ2-3; V: TRBV20-1; size: many; CDR3: CSARLGGGRFYTQYF; DNA: TGCAGTGCTAGATTAGGGGGGGGAAGGTTCTATACGCAGTATTTT
D: -; J: TRBJ2-3; V: TRBV6-2/TRBV6-3; size: few; CDR3: CASSYSTRGSTDTQYF; DNA: TGTGCCAGCAGTTACTCCACTAGAGGCAGCACAGATACGCAGTATTTT
D: -; J: TRBJ1-3; V: TRBV29-1; size: -; CDR3: CSVEVYREAHSGNTIYF; DNA: TGCAGCGTTGAAGTCTACAGGGAGGCCCACTCTGGAAACACCATATATTTT
D: TRBD1; J: TRBJ1-3; V: TRBV9; size: -; CDR3: CAGPDRGLSGNTIYF; DNA: TGTGCCGGGCCCGACAGGGGCCTTTCTGGAAACACCATATATTTT
D: TRBD2; J: TRBJ2-5; V: TRBV29-1; size: -; CDR3: CSVEKREEVWTQYF; DNA: TGCAGCGTTGAAAAGCGGGAGGAAGTGTGGACCCAGTACTTC
D: -; J: TRBJ2-5; V: TRBV7-8; size: few; CDR3: CASSSSVWGETQYF; DNA: TGTGCCAGCAGCTCAAGCGTGTGGGGAGAGACCCAGTACTTC
D: TRBD2; J: TRBJ2-3; V: TRBV20-1; size: many; CDR3: CSASTSGIDTQYF; DNA: TGCAGTGCTAGCACTAGCGGGATAGATACGCAGTATTTT
D: TRBD1; J: TRBJ1-6; V: TRBV9; size: -; CDR3: CASSLRQGASSPLHF; DNA: TGTGCCAGCAGCCTTCGACAGGGGGCAAGTTCACCCCTCCACTTT
D: TRBD2; J: TRBJ2-7; V: TRBV5-1; size: many; CDR3: CASTTGLAGDEQYF; DNA: TGCGCCAGCACCACAGGACTAGCGGGAGACGAGCAGTACTTC
D: TRBD1; J: TRBJ2-7; V: TRBV15; size: few; CDR3: CATSSETGVNYEQYF; DNA: TGTGCCACCAGCAGTGAGACAGGGGTCAACTACGAGCAGTACTTC
D: TRBD2; J: TRBJ2-6; V: TRBV6-1; size: many; CDR3: CASSPGRDPSGGANVLTF; DNA: TGTGCCAGCAGCCCTGGGAGGGACCCCTCTGGAGGGGCCAACGTCCTGACTTTC
D: TRBD1; J: TRBJ2-3; V: TRBV5-4; size: -; CDR3: CASSRATTGLWGTQYF; DNA: TGTGCCAGCAGCCGAGCGACGACAGGGCTCTGGGGGACGCAGTATTTT
D: -; J: TRBJ2-7; V: TRBV27; size: many; CDR3: CASSPTTWTGSYEQYF; DNA: TGTGCCAGCAGTCCAACAACCTGGACGGGCTCCTACGAGCAGTACTTC